The sequence of this TCR beta chain was determined in a study of vaccination effects on CD4 cells after COVID-19. Regarding the study as a whole: Both infection-induced and vaccine-induced clones contracted markedly at late post-vaccination timepoints.

Notes on this clone: Its antigen remains unidentified.

The assay was immunoSEQ multiplex PCR, and TCRdb's table has in-frame clones only and misses some. This table holds 75,000 or so clones, around four fifths found once. Expansion with viral peptide pools was applied to antigen-specific CD4+ T cells by the ViraFEST assay prior to sequencing. Following a roughly 11-day culture, CD4+ T cells were purified. Participants were vaccinated with two doses of either the BNT162b2 or mRNA-1273 vaccine. Replacing half the medium with IL-2 medium was done on days 3 and 7. V lost 6 bases and J lost 5, with 17 bases in between. The germline gives CDR1 MGHRA, CDR2 YSYEKL. CDR3 length equals 15 residues.

The input for sequencing was CD4+ T cells from PBMCs cultured with HCoV-OC43 spike peptides, taken after COVID-19 vaccination. The subset here: HCoV-OC43 spike overlapping peptide pool stimulation. The receptor was isolated from a human donor who received a COVID-19 vaccine. This chain connects TRBV4-1 to TRBJ2-1; perhaps TRBD2 as D (6 bases). This chain's CDR3 is CASSYAGRKNNEQFF. CDR3 sequence (DNA): TGCGCCAGCAGTTATGCGGGACGGAAGAACAATGAGCAGTTCTTC.